This TCR beta chain was obtained from a study of T cells in Graves' hyperthyroidism and ophthalmopathy. Study-level results: Most thyroid clonotypes expanded above 0.001 appeared in blood too.

Using RNA transcripts as the source, TCR beta CDR3 regions were amplified. The primer set for the first-round RT-PCR of the TCR CDR3 was HTBI. TCRdb re-derived calls from the multiplex PCR reads in MiXCR, one entry per CDR3 protein. The top ten hold about 20% of the sample, which has around 560,000 distinct CDR3 sequences, 16% seen once. With respect to this clonotype: As yet, its antigen is unknown. This sequence may be a read error, since a much larger clone differs from it by one base.

Researchers barred patients who had uncontrolled infection, other autoimmune disease, pregnancy or lactation. Germline CDR1 reads SNHLY; CDR2 reads FYNNEI. The CDR3 spans 14 residues. V lost 6 bases, J lost 3 bases, and 12 bases lay in between. The sequencing sample was made of blood. The chain has TRBV2 and TRBJ1-5; D not resolved. This receptor was taken from a woman under 30 with Graves' hyperthyroidism. CDR3 DNA sequence: TGTGCCAGCAGCCACGGCAGCCACAATCAGCCCCAGCATTTT. Translated: CASSHGSHNQPQHF. Drawing the rest from reference TRBV2 and TRBJ1-5, the complete variable domain is EPEVTQTPSHQVTQMGQEVILRCVPISNHLYFYWYRQILGQKVEFLVSFYNNEISEKSEIFDDQFSVERPDGSNFTLKIRSTKLEDSAMYFCASSHGSHNQPQHFGDGTRLSIL.